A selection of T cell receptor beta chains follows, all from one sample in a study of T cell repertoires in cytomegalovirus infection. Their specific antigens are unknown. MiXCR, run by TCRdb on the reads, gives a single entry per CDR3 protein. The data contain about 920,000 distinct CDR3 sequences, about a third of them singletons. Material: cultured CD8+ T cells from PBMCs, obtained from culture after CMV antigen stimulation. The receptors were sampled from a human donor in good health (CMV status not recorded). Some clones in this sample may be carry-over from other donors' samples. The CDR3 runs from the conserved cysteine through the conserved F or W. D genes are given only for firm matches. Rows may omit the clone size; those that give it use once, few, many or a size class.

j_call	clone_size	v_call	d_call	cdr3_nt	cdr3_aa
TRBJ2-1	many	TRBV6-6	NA	TGTGCCAGCAGTCAGGACCCGGACAGTACAAACAATGAGCAGTTCTTC	CASSQDPDSTNNEQFF
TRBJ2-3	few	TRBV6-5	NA	TGTGCCAGCAGTCACGGACAGTTTAGCACAGATACGCAGTATTTT	CASSHGQFSTDTQYF
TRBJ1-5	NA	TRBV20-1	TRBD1	TGCAGTGCTAGAGATCCCGCTGTCTTCAAGGGGGCGCCGGGTCAGCCCCAGCATTTT	CSARDPAVFKGAPGQPQHF
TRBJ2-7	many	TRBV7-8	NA	TGTGCCAGCAGCTTAGTGCCACAGGGAAGGTTCGAGCAGTACTTC	CASSLVPQGRFEQYF
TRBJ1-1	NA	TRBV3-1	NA	TGTGCCAGCAGCCAAGATGAATTGTCAGGCCCCGAAGCTTTCTTT	CASSQDELSGPEAFF
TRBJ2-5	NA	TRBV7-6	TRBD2	TGTGCCAGCAGCCCGGGACTAGTGGGGGGGCGACAGACCCAGTACTTC	CASSPGLVGGRQTQYF
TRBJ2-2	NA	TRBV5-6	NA	TGTGCCAGCAGCTTGGGACTCCTGGGCGGGGAGCTGTTTTTT	CASSLGLLGGELFF
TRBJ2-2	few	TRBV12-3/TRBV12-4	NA	TGTGCCAGCAGTCCCTCCTGGGGGTATACCGGGGAGCTGTTTTTT	CASSPSWGYTGELFF
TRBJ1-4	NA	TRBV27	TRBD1	TGTGCCAGCAGTTTGGGGACAGCAGAATATAATGAAAAACTGTTTTTT	CASSLGTAEYNEKLFF
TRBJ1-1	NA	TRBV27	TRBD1	TGTGCCAGCAGTTTAAACAGGGGAGGGTACACTGAAGCTTTCTTT	CASSLNRGGYTEAFF
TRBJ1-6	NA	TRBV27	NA	TGTGCCAGCAGTTTAGATCCCCCCACACAGGGCCTACATTCACCCCTCCACTTT	CASSLDPPTQGLHSPLHF
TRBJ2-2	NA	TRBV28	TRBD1	TGTGCCAGCAGTTTGTCGATAACAGGGGGAACCGGGGAGCTGTTTTTT	CASSLSITGGTGELFF
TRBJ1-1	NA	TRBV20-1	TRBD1	TGCAGTGCGGCCGGGACAGGGTTCTCGAACACTGAAGCTTTCTTT	CSAAGTGFSNTEAFF
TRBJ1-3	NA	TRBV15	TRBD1	TGTGCCACCTATACAGGGGGCGCGAACACCATATATTTT	CATYTGGANTIYF
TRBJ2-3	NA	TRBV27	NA	TGTGCCAGCAGCGTTGACAGTTTTCGCACAGATACGCAGTATTTT	CASSVDSFRTDTQYF
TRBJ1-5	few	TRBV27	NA	TGTGCCAGCAGTTACGGGCTTTATCAGCCCCAGCATTTT	CASSYGLYQPQHF
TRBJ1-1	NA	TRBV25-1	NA	TGTGCCAGCACCCCACGGGACACCTCGAACACTGAAGCTTTCTTT	CASTPRDTSNTEAFF
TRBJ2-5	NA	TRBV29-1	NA	TGCAGCGTTGAAGATTCCATTGGGACCCAGTACTTC	CSVEDSIGTQYF
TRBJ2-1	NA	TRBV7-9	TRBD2	TGTGCCAGCAGCTTAGCGGGTAGCGGGGGGGCCTACAATGAGCAGTTCTTC	CASSLAGSGGAYNEQFF
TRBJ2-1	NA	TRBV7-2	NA	TGTGCCAGCAGCTTAGCGGACCCGAGCTCCTACAATGAGCAGTTCTTC	CASSLADPSSYNEQFF
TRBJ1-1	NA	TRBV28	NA	TGTGCCAGCAGTTTCCTGATGAACACTGAAGCTTTCTTT	CASSFLMNTEAFF
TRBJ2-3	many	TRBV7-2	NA	TGTGCCAGCAGCTTCGCCGGACCAGATACGCAGTATTTT	CASSFAGPDTQYF
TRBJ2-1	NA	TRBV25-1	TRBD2	TGTGCCAGCAGTGAATCTAGCGGGGGGCCACGCGGTGAGCAGTTCTTC	CASSESSGGPRGEQFF
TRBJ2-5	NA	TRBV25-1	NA	TGTGCCAGCGAGAAAGAGACCCAGTACTTC	CASEKETQYF
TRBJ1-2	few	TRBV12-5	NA	TGTGCTAGTGGTAACCCCCTGCGGACTGACTACTATGGCTACACCTTC	CASGNPLRTDYYGYTF
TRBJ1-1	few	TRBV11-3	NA	TGTGCCAGCAGCTTAGATGGAAATGAAGCTTTCTTT	CASSLDGNEAFF
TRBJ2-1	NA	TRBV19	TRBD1	TGTGCCAGTAGTTTCCTCCGGGACAGGGCTAATGAGCAGTTCTTC	CASSFLRDRANEQFF
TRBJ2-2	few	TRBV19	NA	TGTGCCAGTAGTATAGGCCCGGTTAACACCGGGGAGCTGTTTTTT	CASSIGPVNTGELFF
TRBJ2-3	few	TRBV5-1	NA	TGCGCCAGCAGCTTGGTGGCTCTCCCAGATACGCAGTATTTT	CASSLVALPDTQYF
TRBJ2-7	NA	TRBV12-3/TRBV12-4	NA	TGTGCCAACATCCCCTCCGGGCCCCCCTACGAGCAGTACTTC	CANIPSGPPYEQYF
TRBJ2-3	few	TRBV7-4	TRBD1	TGTGCCAGCAGCGCGGGACAGGGCACAGATACGCAGTATTTT	CASSAGQGTDTQYF
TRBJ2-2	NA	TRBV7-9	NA	TGTGCCAGCAGCCCGTCAAGGGTCCCAAACACCGGGGAGCTGTTTTTT	CASSPSRVPNTGELFF
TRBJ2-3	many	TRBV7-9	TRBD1	TGTGCCAGCAGCTCCCGGGACAGGGGCTACACAGATACGCAGTATTTT	CASSSRDRGYTDTQYF
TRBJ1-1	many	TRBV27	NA	TGTGCCAGCAGTCCCGGGGTGGAGACTGAAGCTTTCTTT	CASSPGVETEAFF
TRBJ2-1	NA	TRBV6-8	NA	TGTGCCAGCAGTTACGGAACAGGGAGTGGAACCTACAATGAGCAGTTCTTC	CASSYGTGSGTYNEQFF
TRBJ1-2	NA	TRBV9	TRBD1	TGTGCCAACAGCACCGGACAGGGGGCCGGCTATGGCTACACCTTT	CANSTGQGAGYGYTF
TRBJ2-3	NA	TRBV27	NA	TGTGCCAGCAGTTTATCCGGGCCCCTAGGCGATACGCAGTATTTT	CASSLSGPLGDTQYF
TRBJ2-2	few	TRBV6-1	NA	TGTGCCAGCAGTGAAACGGGGGCCGGAGGGGAGCTGTTTTTT	CASSETGAGGELFF
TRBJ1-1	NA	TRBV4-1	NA	TGCGCCAGCAGCCAAGTCAACATGGGGTTTCTGAACACTGAAGCTTTCTTT	CASSQVNMGFLNTEAFF
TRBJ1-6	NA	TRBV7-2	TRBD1	TGTGCCAGCAACTTAGACCGGGACAGGAGAAATTCACCCCTCCACTTT	CASNLDRDRRNSPLHF
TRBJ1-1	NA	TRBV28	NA	TGTGCCAGCAGTCCACGACAGGCTAACACTGAAGCTTTCTTT	CASSPRQANTEAFF